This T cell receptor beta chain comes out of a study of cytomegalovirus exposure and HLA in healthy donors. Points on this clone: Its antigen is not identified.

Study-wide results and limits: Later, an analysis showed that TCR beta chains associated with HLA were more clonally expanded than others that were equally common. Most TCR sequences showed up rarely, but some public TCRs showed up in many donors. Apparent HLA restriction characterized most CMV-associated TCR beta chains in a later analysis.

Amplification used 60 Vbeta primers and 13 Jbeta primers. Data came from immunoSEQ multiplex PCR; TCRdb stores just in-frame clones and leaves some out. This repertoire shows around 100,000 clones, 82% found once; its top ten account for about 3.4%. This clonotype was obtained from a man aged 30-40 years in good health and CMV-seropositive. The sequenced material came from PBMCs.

Here the CDR3 reads CASSPGLAGDDEQYF. The CDR3 DNA reads as TGCGCCAGCAGCCCCGGACTAGCGGGAGACGACGAGCAGTACTTC. This chain uses TRBV10-1 with TRBJ2-7; 13 positions agree with TRBD2. The CDR3 loop spans 15 amino acids. Germline-derived CDR1 and CDR2 are WNHNN and SYGVQD (reference sequence). J gave up 5 bases and V 6 bases, and 7 bases lay outside the gene matches.